The 9 T cell receptor beta chains presented below share a single source sample, sequenced in a study of blood T cells in healthy people across ages (dated by TCRdb to the mid-2010s). Library preparation used 5' RACE. Sequencing took place on an Illumina HiSeq 2500. A second PCR of about 6 to 12 cycles was performed with a sample-barcoded 5' primer and a J-beta primer mix. TCRdb reworked the public reads: Q25 trimming with fastp, MiXCR clone assembly, productive beta chains retained. Every distinct CDR3 protein forms one entry, paired with its most common genes and DNA. In all, the sample holds around 1.5 million distinct CDR3 sequences, and about 35% of those were seen once. About 11% of the sample goes to the ten largest clones. Sequencing was done on a sample of blood. These receptors all come from a woman aged 25-40 years in good health.

The chain has TRBV7-6 and TRBJ2-3, with D uncertain. Deletions cut 4 bases from V and 5 bases from J, with 10 bases between. The germline V gene encodes CDR1 SGHVS and CDR2 FNYEAQ. The CDR3 contains 13 residues. The CDR3 region is CASSWGLGDTQYF. The CDR3 nucleotides read TGTGCCAGCAGCTGGGGTTTGGGAGATACGCAGTATTTT.

The chain uses TRBV29-1 and TRBJ2-5, with D perhaps TRBD2 (7 bases). The CDR3 totals 12 residues. V shed 8 bases and J shed 4 bases, with 14 bases lying between them. The V gene's germline CDR1 is SQVTM and CDR2 ANQGSEA. CDR3 protein: CSFGGGGETQYF. For the CDR3, the DNA is TGCAGCTTTGGGGGGGGCGGAGAGACCCAGTACTTC.

This chain uses TRBV29-1 with TRBJ1-4, with D tentatively TRBD1 (6 bases). CDR3 length equals 13 residues. CDR1 and CDR2 from the germline V gene are SQVTM and ANQGSEA. With 6 bases removed from V and 14 bases from J, the gap between germline ends came to 22 bases. CDR3 DNA: TGCAGCGTCACAGGGACTAAATACAAAAGGCTGTTTTTT. Residues: CSVTGTKYKRLFF.

This clonotype was seen only a few times. The chain couples TRBV7-2 to TRBJ2-7; D is unclear. Germline V gene sequence: CDR1 SGHTA, CDR2 FQGNSA. The CDR3 covers 15 residues. V was shortened by 5 bases and J by 0 bases, with 14 bases between the two germline ends. Here the CDR3 DNA reads TGTGCCAGCAGCGCGGCGACGCGCAGCTCCTACGAGCAGTACTTC. It specifies CASSAATRSSYEQYF.

The CDR3: CASSQPSGNQPQHF. The CDR3 nucleotides are TGCGCCAGCAGCCAGCCGTCAGGTAATCAGCCCCAGCATTTT. This chain links TRBV4-1 with TRBJ1-5, with unresolved D. Trimming stripped 3 bases from V and 4 bases from J, with 10 bases between. From germline, CDR1 is MGHRA and CDR2 YSYEKL. The CDR3 contains 14 residues.

This clonotype was detected only a few times. This chain connects TRBV20-1 to TRBJ2-7, with 8 bases lining up with TRBD2. Per the germline V gene, CDR1 is DFQATT and CDR2 is SNEGSKA (reference sequence). The CDR3 spans 14 residues. Trimming cost V 7 bases and J 0 bases; bases outside gene matches: 8. CDR3 region: CSVLPLADSYEQYF. The CDR3 DNA reads TGCAGTGTTTTACCACTAGCGGACTCCTACGAGCAGTACTTC.

The chain carries TRBV12-3 or TRBV12-4 and TRBJ2-1; 10 bases are shared with TRBD2. V trimming: 5 bases; J trimming: 4 bases; junction bases outside the gene matches: 17. This CDR3 has 19 amino acids. DNA for the CDR3: TGTGCCAGCAGTCTGATCCTTAGCGGGAGGCCCCTCCCGTACAATGAGCAGTTCTTC. Translated, it gives CASSLILSGRPLPYNEQFF.

The chain employs TRBV3-1 and TRBJ2-5, with a weak D call TRBD1 (5 bases). Germline CDR1 is LGHDT and CDR2 is YNNKEL (reference sequence). The CDR3 is 14 residues long. Trimming stripped 1 base from V and 5 bases from J, with 11 bases between. CDR3 residues: CASSQGGFYETQYF. CDR3 nucleotide sequence: TGTGCCAGCAGCCAAGGGGGCTTTTACGAGACCCAGTACTTC.

The chain is built from TRBV7-9 and TRBJ1-5, with unresolved D. The germline V and J ends were trimmed by 4 bases and 2 bases, with 12 bases remaining between them. CDR3 length: 15 residues. Per germline, CDR1 SEHNR and CDR2 FQNEAQ (reference sequence). The CDR3 reads CASSSDGERNQPQHF. CDR3 bases: TGTGCCAGCAGCTCTGACGGGGAACGCAATCAGCCCCAGCATTTT.